The T cell receptor beta chain under discussion was sequenced for a study of type 1 regulatory T cells. Background on the study: An in vitro protocol generated T-allo10, a Tr1-enriched, alloantigen-specific CD4 T cell product.

Graft donor-derived T-allo10 cells were described as host-alloantigen-specific, anergic, and alloantigen-specifically suppressive. Using its own MiXCR run on the reads, TCRdb lists one record per CDR3 protein. This table holds about 24,000 distinct CDR3 sequences, approximately 72% found once. Note on this clonotype: Its matching antigen is unknown.

This CDR3 is built from 17 residues. The germline V gene encodes CDR1 KGHDR and CDR2 SFDVKD. J lost 6 bases, V lost 1 base, and 9 bases had no gene match. The TCR was taken from a human donor in good health. This chain joins TRBV24-1 and TRBJ2-3; 10 bases align to TRBD2. The specimen sequenced was cultured T cells, either the whole culture or a sorted T cell fraction (not recorded which). The sample's subset: Tr1-enriched cell product generated in vitro against host alloantigens. The CDR3 DNA reads as TGTGCCACCAGTGATTTCGAAAGCGGGGGGGCCGATGATACGCAGTATTTT. It codes for CATSDFESGGADDTQYF.